Sequencing of this T cell receptor beta chain was carried out in a study of blood T cell repertoires in COVID-19. Whole-study context: PBMCs, B-cell-depleted T cells, or T cells provided the cDNA or gDNA that made up the material.

The study drew participants aged about 18 to 89 years from fewer than 30 US areas. Some clones are missing from TCRdb's copy, which holds only in-frame ones; the method was immunoSEQ multiplex PCR. The sample lists a few hundred thousand clones; around 86% were seen once. V was pared by 2 bases and J by 8 bases, with 10 bases of the junction left unmatched. CDR3 length equals 15 residues. Germline CDR1 KGHDR, CDR2 SFDVKD. This receptor was obtained from a woman aged 18-29 years who had recovered from COVID-19. The chain recombines TRBV24-1 with TRBJ1-2, with TRBD1 matching 7 bases. Sequenced input: PBMCs or T cells enriched from blood (not recorded which). The CDR3 DNA reads as TGTGCCACCAGTGATTCGACAGGGTATTTGGGAGGCTACACCTTC. Its translation: CATSDSTGYLGGYTF.